A single sample is the source of the 11 T cell receptor beta chains below, sequenced in a study of regulatory dendritic cells for organ transplantation. The protocol was immunoSEQ multiplex PCR, while the TCRdb copy is restricted to in-frame clones and leaves out a portion. The sample contains approximately 11,000 clones, 75% of which appear only once. The antigens for these receptors are not known. Allogeneic regulatory or mature dendritic cells were co-cultured for roughly five days with CFSE-labeled sorted T cells at 1:10. Sequencing input: memory CD4+ T cells from blood cultured with regulatory dendritic cells. The subset here: CD45RO+ memory T cells. All receptors derive from a human donor in good health.

The V call is TRBV5-4, the J call TRBJ2-5, with D uncertain. The CDR3 loop spans 11 amino acids. With 3 bases removed from V and 5 bases from J, the gap between germline ends came to 5 bases. Germline lookup yields CDR1 SGHNT and CDR2 YYREEE (reference sequence). Here the CDR3 reads CASSSSETQYF. DNA of the CDR3: TGTGCCAGCAGCTCGTCTGAGACCCAGTACTTC.

The chain uses TRBV2 and TRBJ2-1, with D possibly being TRBD1 (6 bases). The germline gives CDR1 SNHLY, CDR2 FYNNEI. V lost 3 bases, J lost 0 bases, and 9 bases lay in between. This CDR3 contains 15 residues. The CDR3 protein is CASSEDRSSYNEQFF. In DNA, the CDR3 is TGTGCCAGCAGTGAGGACAGAAGCTCCTACAATGAGCAGTTCTTC.

The chain is built from TRBV5-5 and TRBJ2-3; tentatively, D is TRBD2 (6 bases). The V gene's germline CDR1 is SGHKS and CDR2 YYEKEE (reference sequence). V gave up 0 bases and J gave up 6 bases, with 14 bases separating them. The CDR3 sequence is 15 residues long. The CDR3 DNA is TGTGCCAGCAGCTTGGTTAGCGGAGGTGCGGATACGCAGTATTTT. It specifies CASSLVSGGADTQYF.

The chain recombines TRBV5-1 with TRBJ1-2; perhaps TRBD1 as D (5 bases). The germline V gene encodes CDR1 SGHRS and CDR2 YFSETQ. The CDR3 spans 14 residues. V was trimmed by 2 bases and J by 2 bases, leaving 10 bases between them. The CDR3 region is CASSLQAQNYGYTF. CDR3 sequence (DNA): TGCGCCAGCAGCTTACAGGCCCAAAACTATGGCTACACCTTC.

The rearrangement links TRBV7-2 to TRBJ2-3; 8 positions agree with TRBD1. The trim removed 5 bases at V and 6 bases at J, leaving 13 bases unmatched. Germline CDR1 reads SGHTA; CDR2 reads FQGNSA. The CDR3 runs 16 residues. The CDR3 is CASSRDDRGNLDTQYF. The CDR3 nucleotides read TGTGCCAGCAGCCGAGACGACAGGGGCAACCTGGATACGCAGTATTTT.

This chain links TRBV5-4 with TRBJ2-7, with 8 bases lining up with TRBD2. Germline lookup yields CDR1 SGHNT and CDR2 YYREEE (reference sequence). The ends lost 4 bases at V and 2 bases at J; junction bases unmatched: 11. There are 16 residues in the CDR3. The CDR3 reads CASSPGGGGGTYEQYF. In DNA form, the CDR3 reads TGTGCCAGCAGCCCGGGGGGGGGCGGGGGGACCTACGAGCAGTACTTC.

For the CDR3, the DNA is TGCGCCAGCAGCTTCGGGACTAACTACAATGAGCAGTTCTTC. Translating it yields CASSFGTNYNEQFF. The chain recombines TRBV5-1 with TRBJ2-1, with 7 bases matching TRBD2. This CDR3 region has 14 residues. CDR1 is SGHRS, CDR2 YFSETQ, per germline. V trimming: 2 bases; J trimming: 3 bases; junction bases outside the gene matches: 2.

The rearrangement uses TRBV18 and TRBJ2-7; D is ambiguous. This CDR3 is 14 amino acids long. The V end was cut by 4 bases, the J end by 3 bases, with 13 bases between. Germline V gene data show CDR1 as KGHSH and CDR2 as LQKENI. The CDR3 sequence is CASSREFGGYEQYF. CDR3 nucleotide sequence: TGTGCCAGCTCACGAGAGTTCGGTGGCTACGAGCAGTACTTC.

This clone was recorded a few times. The CDR3 is CSVGRLANYNEQFF. The CDR3, as DNA: TGCAGCGTTGGTAGACTAGCGAACTACAATGAGCAGTTCTTC. The chain carries TRBV29-1 and TRBJ2-1; TRBD2 matches 8 bases. The CDR3 spans 14 residues. After removal of 4 bases from V and 3 bases from J, the junction contained 5 bases not matched to a gene. Germline CDR1 and CDR2: SQVTM and ANQGSEA.

CDR3 sequence: CASSSQGNRNTIYF. CDR3 nucleotides: TGTGCCAGCAGCTCACAGGGGAATAGAAACACCATATATTTT. V usage is TRBV5-5 and J usage is TRBJ1-3; TRBD1 matches 7 bases. The trim removed 3 bases at V and 5 bases at J, leaving 5 bases unmatched. The germline V gene encodes CDR1 SGHKS and CDR2 YYEKEE (reference sequence). The CDR3 is made up of 14 amino acids.

V is TRBV6-6 and J is TRBJ2-3; TRBD1 aligns across 8 bases. With V trimmed by 7 bases and J by 4 bases, 4 bases remained unmatched. CDR1 and CDR2 from the germline V gene are MNHNY and SVGAGI (reference sequence). This CDR3 region has 13 residues. CDR3 DNA: TGTGCCAGCATCCAACAGGGGGCAGATACGCAGTATTTT. It yields the protein CASIQQGADTQYF.